The clone carrying this T cell receptor beta chain was observed a few times. Its target is unknown. These data originate in a study of CD8+ T cells in alopecia areata. Study-wide results and limits: TCRs were shared less clearly across patients than in mice, possibly for HLA-related reasons. Researchers report lesional scalp, most notably alopecia totalis/universalis, outstripped normal scalp in clonality.

Peripheral blood samples and lesional scalp punch biopsies were obtained from alopecia areata patients. PBMCs, the starting material, were the source of sorted CD4+ and CD8+ T cells. RNA was extracted and reverse transcribed into cDNA as the sequencing template. TCRdb keeps only in-frame clones here, not all; method: immunoSEQ multiplex PCR. The repertoire holds more than 95,000 clones, with around 50% as singletons. Trimming pared 2 bases from V and 3 bases from J, leaving 7 bases between. CDR1 and CDR2 from the germline V gene are MDHEN and SYDVKM. This CDR3 comprises 13 residues. Sequenced sample: NKG2D-low CD8+ T cells sorted from blood. This chain links TRBV28 with TRBJ1-1; no clear D gene. The clonotype was recovered from a human donor with alopecia areata. CDR3 sequence: CASSLGKHTEAFF. The CDR3 bases are TGTGCCAGCAGTTTAGGGAAGCACACTGAAGCTTTCTTT.